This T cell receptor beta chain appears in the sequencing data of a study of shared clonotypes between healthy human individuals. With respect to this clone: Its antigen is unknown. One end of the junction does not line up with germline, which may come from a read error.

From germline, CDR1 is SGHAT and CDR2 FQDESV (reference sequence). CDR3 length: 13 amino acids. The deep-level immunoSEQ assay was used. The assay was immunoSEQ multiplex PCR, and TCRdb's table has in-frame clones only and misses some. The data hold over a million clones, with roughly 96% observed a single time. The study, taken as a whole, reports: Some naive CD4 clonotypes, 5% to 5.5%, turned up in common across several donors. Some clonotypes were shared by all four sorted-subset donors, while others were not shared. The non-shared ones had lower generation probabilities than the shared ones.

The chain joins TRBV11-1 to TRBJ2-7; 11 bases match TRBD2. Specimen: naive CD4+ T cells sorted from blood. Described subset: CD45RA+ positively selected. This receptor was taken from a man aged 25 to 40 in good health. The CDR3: CASSPALAGVFHF. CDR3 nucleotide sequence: TGTGCCAGCAGCCCCGCACTAGCGGGAGTATTTCACTTC.